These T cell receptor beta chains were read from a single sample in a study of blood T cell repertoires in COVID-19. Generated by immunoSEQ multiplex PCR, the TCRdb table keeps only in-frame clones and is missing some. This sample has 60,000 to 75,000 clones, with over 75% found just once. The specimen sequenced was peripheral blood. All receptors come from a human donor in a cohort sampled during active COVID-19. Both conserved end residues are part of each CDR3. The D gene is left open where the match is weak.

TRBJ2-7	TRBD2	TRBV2	TGTGCCAGCAGTCACGGACTAGCGGGTCTCAACGAGCAGTACTTC	CASSHGLAGLNEQYF
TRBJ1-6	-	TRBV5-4	TGTGCCAGCAGCTTTGGCGGACAGACAAATAATTCACCCCTCCACTTT	CASSFGGQTNNSPLHF
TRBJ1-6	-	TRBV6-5	TGTGCCAGCAGTAGAGACAGTTTCTATAATTCACCCCTCCACTTT	CASSRDSFYNSPLHF
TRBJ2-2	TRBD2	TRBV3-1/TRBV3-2	TGTGCCAGCAGCCCACTAGCGGGAGGCACCGGGGAGCTGTTTTTT	CASSPLAGGTGELFF
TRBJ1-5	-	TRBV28	TGTGCCAGCAGTTTACTAAAAATCTATAGCAATCAGCCCCAGCATTTT	CASSLLKIYSNQPQHF
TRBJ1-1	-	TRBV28	TGTGCCAGCAAAGACAGCATGAACACTGAAGCTTTCTTT	CASKDSMNTEAFF
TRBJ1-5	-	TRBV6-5	TGTGCCAGCAGTTACAGCCGAGGAAATCAGCCCCAGCATTTT	CASSYSRGNQPQHF
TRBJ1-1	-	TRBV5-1	TGCGCCAGCCGTGTTGGTGCGAGCACTGAAGCTTTCTTT	CASRVGASTEAFF
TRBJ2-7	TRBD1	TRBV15	TGTGCCACCAGCCGGATGGACAGGGAACAGGACGAGCAGTACTTC	CATSRMDREQDEQYF
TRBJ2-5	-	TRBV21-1	TGTGCCAGCAGCAAAGAGGTCCCGGGGGAGACCCAGTACTTC	CASSKEVPGETQYF
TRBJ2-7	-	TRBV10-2	TGCGCCAGCAGTGATGGGGCAGGCCTCTCCTACGAGCAGTACTTC	CASSDGAGLSYEQYF
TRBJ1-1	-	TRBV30	TGTGCCTGGACCGCTGGGCGAATCACTGAAGCTTTCTTT	CAWTAGRITEAFF
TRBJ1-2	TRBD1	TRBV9	TGTGCCAGCAGCGTAGGGGGACAGGGTAGCTATGGCTACACCTTC	CASSVGGQGSYGYTF
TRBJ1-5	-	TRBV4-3	TGCGCCAGCAGCCAAGCCCGACAGAGCAATCAGCCCCAGCATTTT	CASSQARQSNQPQHF
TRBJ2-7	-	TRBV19	TGTGCCAGTACCCACAACGGGACGGAGGGTTACGAGCAGTACTTC	CASTHNGTEGYEQYF
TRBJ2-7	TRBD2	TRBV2	TGTGCCAGCAGTGGACTAGCGGGGGGGTGGTCCTACGAGCAGTACTTC	CASSGLAGGWSYEQYF
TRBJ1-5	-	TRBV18	TGTGCCAGCTCACCCCCATTGGCCCCCTTTAGCAATCAGCCCCAGCATTTT	CASSPPLAPFSNQPQHF
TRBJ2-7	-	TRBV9	TGTGCCAGCAGCGGTATCGGGGATGGGTACGAGCAGTACTTC	CASSGIGDGYEQYF
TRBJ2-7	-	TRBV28	TGTGCCAGCAGTCCACCGCGGGGACTCTACTACGAGCAGTACTTC	CASSPPRGLYYEQYF
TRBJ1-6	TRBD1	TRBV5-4	TGTGCCAGCAGCTTGGGACAGGGTGGAACCCTCCACTTT	CASSLGQGGTLHF